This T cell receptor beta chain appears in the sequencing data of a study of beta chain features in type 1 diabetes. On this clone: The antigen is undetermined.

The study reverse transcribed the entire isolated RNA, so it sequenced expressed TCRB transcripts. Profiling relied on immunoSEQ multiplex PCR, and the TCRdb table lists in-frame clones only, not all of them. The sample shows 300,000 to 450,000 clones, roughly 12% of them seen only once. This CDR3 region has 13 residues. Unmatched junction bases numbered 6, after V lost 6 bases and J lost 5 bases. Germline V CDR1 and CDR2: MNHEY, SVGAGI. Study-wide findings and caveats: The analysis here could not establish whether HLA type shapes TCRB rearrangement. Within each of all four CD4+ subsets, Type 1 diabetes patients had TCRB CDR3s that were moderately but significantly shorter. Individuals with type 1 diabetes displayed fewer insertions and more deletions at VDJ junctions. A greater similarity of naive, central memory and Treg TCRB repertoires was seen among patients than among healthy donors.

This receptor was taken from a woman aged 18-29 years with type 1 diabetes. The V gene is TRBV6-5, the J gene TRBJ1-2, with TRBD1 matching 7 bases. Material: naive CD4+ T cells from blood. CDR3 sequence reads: CASRRTGAYGYTF. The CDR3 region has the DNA TGTGCCAGCAGGCGGACAGGAGCTTATGGCTACACCTTC.